What follows are 18 T cell receptor beta chains derived from one specimen sequenced in a study of blood T cell repertoires in COVID-19. Repertoires were generated with immunoSEQ multiplex PCR, while TCRdb's copy carries only in-frame clones and drops some. The data show around 500,000 clones, roughly nine tenths seen once. Sequencing used PBMCs or T cells enriched from blood (not recorded which). All receptors derive from a woman aged 60-75 years who had recovered from COVID-19.

The chain has TRBV19 and TRBJ2-7; 8 bases map to TRBD1. Germline V CDR1 and CDR2: LNHDA, SQIVND (reference sequence). The CDR3 spans 15 residues. J gave up 5 bases and V 5 bases, and 11 bases lay outside the gene matches. The CDR3 coding sequence is TGTGCCAGTAGTCCCGGGACAGGTACCTTCCACGAGCAGTACTTC. Residues: CASSPGTGTFHEQYF.

This clone was recorded a few times. The rearrangement uses TRBV2 and TRBJ1-3, with 8 bases that match TRBD1. The ends lost 7 bases at V and 3 bases at J; junction bases unmatched: 2. CDR1 SNHLY and CDR2 FYNNEI come from the germline V gene. The CDR3 length is 13 residues. CDR3 sequence reads: CASTGQGGNTIYF. DNA for the CDR3: TGTGCCAGCACTGGACAGGGTGGAAACACCATATATTTT.

The CDR3 DNA follows: TGCGCCAGCAGTGAGGGGGGGACTAGTGCGCAGTATTTT. It encodes CASSEGGTSAQYF. The chain has TRBV10-1 and TRBJ2-3; 8 nucleotides line up with TRBD2. V was clipped by 2 bases and J by 10 bases; unmatched bases: 5. Germline V CDR1 and CDR2: WNHNN, SYGVQD (reference sequence). The CDR3 extends over 13 amino acids.

This chain connects TRBV6-5 to TRBJ2-3; D might be TRBD1 (5 bases). The CDR3 is 15 amino acids. The V and J ends lost 3 bases and 1 base respectively, with 11 bases between them. Germline values: CDR1 MNHEY, CDR2 SVGAGI. CDR3 loop: CASSYSGHRTDTQYF. The CDR3 nucleotides are TGTGCCAGCAGTTATTCAGGACACCGCACAGATACGCAGTATTTT.

V and J are TRBV23-1 and TRBJ2-7, with D perhaps TRBD2 (6 bases). Being an ORF, TRBV23-1 has a function that is uncertain. The CDR3 is 16 residues long. V was cut by 9 bases and J by 2 bases, with 23 bases left in between. The CDR3 here is CAREMREQVRPYEQYV. The CDR3 nucleotides read TGCGCCAGAGAAATGCGGGAACAGGTTCGCCCCTACGAGCAGTACGTC.

The rearrangement joins TRBV29-1 to TRBJ1-2, with 7 bases aligning to TRBD1. Germline V gives CDR1 SQVTM, CDR2 ANQGSEA. The CDR3 is 14 residues long. After removal of 4 bases from V and 2 bases from J, the junction contained 7 bases not matched to a gene. The CDR3: CSVVLTGTNYGYTF. Here the CDR3 DNA reads TGCAGCGTTGTACTGACAGGGACCAACTATGGCTACACCTTC. Combining the CDR3 with reference TRBV29-1 and TRBJ1-2 gives the whole variable domain SAVISQKPSRDICQRGTSLTIQCQVDSQVTMMFWYRQQPGQSLTLIATANQGSEATYESGFVIDKFPISRPNLTFSTLTVSNMSPEDSSIYLCSVVLTGTNYGYTFGSGTRLTVV.

V and J are TRBV27 and TRBJ1-3, with D perhaps TRBD1 (5 bases). The V end was cut by 2 bases, the J end by 3 bases, with 11 bases between. Germline CDR1 MNHEY, CDR2 SMNVEV (reference sequence). This CDR3 contains 15 residues. The CDR3 loop reads CASSLAAGLGNTIYF. CDR3 in DNA: TGTGCCAGCAGTTTAGCGGCGGGGCTTGGAAACACCATATATTTT.

The chain couples TRBV29-1 to TRBJ1-2; 10 nucleotides agree with TRBD1. The V segment lost 4 bases and the J segment 8 bases; nucleotides outside the gene matches: 4. The germline V gene has CDR1 SQVTM and CDR2 ANQGSEA. The CDR3 totals 12 residues. In nucleotides, the CDR3 is TGCAGCGTTGCGGGGACAGGGGACGGCTACACCTTC. It codes for CSVAGTGDGYTF.

The chain combines TRBV30 with TRBJ2-2, with 7 bases fitting TRBD2. This CDR3 comprises 16 residues. CDR1 is GTSNPN, CDR2 SVGIG, per germline (reference sequence). V lost 4 bases to trimming and J lost 1 base; unmatched junction nucleotides: 9. CDR3 DNA: TGTGCCTGGACTCCCGCCGGGGGGTTGAACACCGGGGAGCTGTTTTTT. Encoded protein: CAWTPAGGLNTGELFF.

The chain employs TRBV9 and TRBJ1-3; possibly TRBD1 for D (5 bases). V was trimmed by 3 bases and J by 3 bases, leaving 13 bases between them. The germline gives CDR1 SGDLS, CDR2 YYNGEE. The CDR3 runs to 15 residues. In nucleotides, the CDR3 is TGTGCCAGCAGCGCGGGGGACGGCAGTGGAAACACCATATATTTT. It translates to CASSAGDGSGNTIYF.

The gene calls are TRBV10-3 and TRBJ1-3; TRBD1 agrees at 10 bases. Germline V gene data show CDR1 as ENHRY and CDR2 as SYGVKD. CDR3 length: 15 amino acids. V dropped 6 bases and J dropped 6; count of bases not matched to a gene: 8. CDR3 protein: CAIRGSGTGENTIYF. In nucleotides, the CDR3 is TGTGCCATCAGAGGATCCGGGACAGGGGAAAACACCATATATTTT.

The chain is built from TRBV7-9 and TRBJ2-2, with unresolved D. Trimming pared 0 bases from V and 1 base from J, leaving 3 bases between. Germline V CDR1 and CDR2: SEHNR, FQNEAQ (reference sequence). The CDR3 sequence is 14 residues long. CDR3 in DNA: TGTGCCAGCAGCTTAGCTAGGAACACCGGGGAGCTGTTTTTT. It translates to CASSLARNTGELFF.

The rearrangement joins TRBV19 to TRBJ2-2, with D uncertain. Trimming cost V 3 bases and J 8 bases, with 13 bases left between them. The CDR3 contains 14 residues. Germline CDR1 and CDR2: LNHDA and SQIVND (reference sequence). CDR3 loop: CASSISSGVGELFF. The CDR3, as DNA: TGTGCCAGTAGTATTAGTTCGGGTGTGGGGGAGCTGTTTTTT. Drawing the rest from reference TRBV19 and TRBJ2-2, the complete variable domain is DGGITQSPKYLFRKEGQNVTLSCEQNLNHDAMYWYRQDPGQGLRLIYYSQIVNDFQKGDIAEGYSVSREKKESFPLTVTSAQKNPTAFYLCASSISSGVGELFFGEGSRLTVL.

The chain couples TRBV6-6 to TRBJ1-2, with 11 bases aligning to TRBD1. This CDR3 has 15 amino acids. The germline V gene encodes CDR1 MNHNY and CDR2 SVGAGI (reference sequence). V was clipped by 8 bases and J by 6 bases; unmatched bases: 11. CDR3 region: CASAPPKDRGHGYTF. The CDR3 nucleotides are TGTGCCAGCGCTCCCCCCAAGGACAGGGGGCATGGCTACACCTTC.

The rearrangement joins TRBV27 to TRBJ1-2, with 9 positions matching TRBD1. Losses at the gene ends were 5 bases for V and 8 bases for J; bases not matched to a gene: 12. The CDR3 has 15 residues. Germline lookup yields CDR1 MNHEY and CDR2 SMNVEV (reference sequence). The CDR3 spells CASSQQPGQGTGYTF. CDR3 DNA: TGTGCCAGCAGTCAGCAACCGGGACAGGGAACGGGCTACACCTTC.

The chain links TRBV6-5 to TRBJ1-5; D gene unclear. Trimming pared 4 bases from V and 6 bases from J, leaving 16 bases between. Germline CDR1 is MNHEY and CDR2 is SVGAGI. This CDR3 spans 15 amino acids. CDR3: CASSSKRGLFQPQHF. The DNA for the CDR3 is TGTGCCAGCAGTTCGAAACGAGGGCTCTTTCAGCCCCAGCATTTT.

The chain combines TRBV10-2 with TRBJ2-6; a possible D gene is TRBD1 (6 bases). Trimming took 8 bases from V and 4 from J, leaving 12 bases between them. This CDR3 is 14 amino acids long. CDR1 is WSHSY and CDR2 is SAAADI in the germline V gene. The CDR3 DNA reads as TGCGCCAGCCTCATGGGGGCGGGGGCCAACGTCCTGACTTTC. Translation: CASLMGAGANVLTF.

This clone has a single count. The chain employs TRBV5-1 and TRBJ1-4; D is perhaps TRBD1 (5 bases). The CDR3 consists of 14 residues. The V gene lost 6 bases and the J gene lost 8 bases, with 17 bases spanning the gap. CDR1 is SGHRS, CDR2 YFSETQ, per germline. The CDR3, as DNA: TGCGCCAGCACGACTCACCCGGGGGACGAAAAACTGTTTTTT. It specifies CASTTHPGDEKLFF.